This T cell receptor (beta chain) is from a study of T-cell memory formation after mild COVID-19. In this sample, this clonotype turned up many times. Its antigen is as yet unknown. Germline V CDR1 and CDR2: MNHNS, SASEGT. The length of the CDR3 is 16 residues. V lost 5 bases and J lost 8, with 24 bases in between. Study-wide findings and caveats: From day 15 to 85, contracting clones were balanced between CD4 and CD8, whereas later expanders leaned toward CD4+.

Using constant-segment primers, 5'RACE produced TCR alpha and TCR beta cDNA libraries carrying sample barcodes and UMIs. Each CDR3 protein gets one entry after TCRdb re-called the 5' RACE reads with MiXCR. The sample contains around 140,000 distinct CDR3 sequences, under 7% of which appear only once. The sequenced material came from PBMCs or a T cell subset sorted from them (not recorded which). The receptor was derived from an adult woman who had mild COVID-19 (a few samples of this study predate the infection). Cell type and time point are not known. This sequence joins TRBV6-1 and TRBJ1-2; D may be TRBD1 (6 bases). The CDR3 coding sequence is TGTGCCAGCAGTATTCAGGGGTATCCCATATCCGACGGCTACACCTTC. Translation: CASSIQGYPISDGYTF.